This T cell receptor beta chain is drawn from a study of preoperative IRX-2 immunotherapy in early breast cancer. Treatment of the sample: preoperative locoregional IRX-2 cytokine immunotherapy. Samples came from a phase Ib trial of preoperative locoregional IRX-2 cytokine immunotherapy. This clone turned up a few times. The J segment lost 7 bases and the V segment lost 4 bases, leaving 18 bases of the junction unmatched. In germline, CDR1 is GTSNPN, CDR2 SVGIG (reference sequence). CDR3 size: 17 residues. Assay used: immunoSEQ multiplex PCR; TCRdb lists only in-frame clones, some missing. The sample holds approximately 96,000 clones, about nine tenths seen once.

This clonotype originated in a human donor with breast cancer. This material consisted of tumor tissue, taken after IRX-2 immunotherapy. The chain uses TRBV30 and TRBJ2-1; 8 nucleotides agree with TRBD1. The DNA for the CDR3 is TGTGCCTGGATCAGGGGCGACAGGGGAGGCCTTTGGAATGAGCAGTTCTTC. Translation: CAWIRGDRGGLWNEQFF.